A selection of T cell receptor beta chains follows, all from one sample in a study of blood T cell repertoires in COVID-19. The protocol was immunoSEQ multiplex PCR, while the TCRdb copy is restricted to in-frame clones and leaves out a portion. The sample comprises fewer than 700,000 clones, 85% to 90% of which are singletons, and less than 9.5% rests with the top ten. The sequenced sample was peripheral blood. The receptors derive from a woman aged 45-65 years with COVID-19, enrolled during active disease. CDR3s include the opening cysteine and the closing phenylalanine or tryptophan. Fields, in order: J gene, clone size, D gene, V gene, CDR3 protein, CDR3 DNA. A D gene is named only where the DNA matches it firmly. The size of a clone is reported for some rows only, either as once, few or many, or as a class for expanded clones.

TRBJ2-7 | . | TRBD2 | TRBV11-1 | CASSPRDYSQYEQYF | TGTGCCAGCAGCCCTCGGGACTACTCCCAATACGAGCAGTACTTC
TRBJ1-1 | . | . | TRBV5-6 | CASSEGLLNTEAFF | TGTGCCAGCAGCGAGGGACTTTTGAACACTGAAGCTTTCTTT
TRBJ2-7 | . | TRBD1 | TRBV30 | CAWRGTGDYEQYF | TGTGCCTGGAGGGGGACAGGGGACTACGAGCAGTACTTC
TRBJ1-1 | . | . | TRBV7-8 | CASSLSRPAEAFF | TGTGCCAGCAGCTTATCGAGGCCCGCTGAAGCTTTCTTT
TRBJ2-1 | . | TRBD2 | TRBV3-1/TRBV3-2 | CASSQQWIAGDEQFF | TGTGCCAGCAGCCAACAGTGGATAGCGGGGGATGAGCAGTTCTTC
TRBJ2-7 | . | TRBD1 | TRBV12-3/TRBV12-4 | CASSLNRGYEQYF | TGTGCCAGCAGTTTGAACAGGGGCTACGAGCAGTACTTC
TRBJ2-1 | . | TRBD2 | TRBV28 | CASSPLGSGGLNEQFF | TGTGCCAGCAGTCCCCTGGGTAGCGGGGGTCTAAATGAGCAGTTCTTC
TRBJ2-3 | . | . | TRBV19 | CASSPRPAGDTQYF | TGTGCCAGTAGTCCACGACCCGCCGGGGATACGCAGTATTTT
TRBJ2-3 | once | TRBD2 | TRBV6-4 | CASSPGLAGRSELADTQYF | TGTGCCAGCAGTCCTGGACTAGCGGGGAGATCAGAGCTCGCAGATACGCAGTATTTT
TRBJ2-7 | . | TRBD1 | TRBV5-1 | CASNLRTGGEQYF | TGCGCCAGCAATTTAAGGACAGGGGGTGAGCAGTACTTC
TRBJ2-3 | . | TRBD2 | TRBV10-3 | CATRVAGETDTQYF | TGTGCCACCCGCGTAGCGGGGGAAACAGATACGCAGTATTTT
TRBJ1-4 | . | . | TRBV5-4 | CASSLQTGRAEKLFF | TGTGCCAGCAGCTTGCAGACCGGAAGAGCGGAAAAACTGTTTTTT
TRBJ2-7 | . | . | TRBV27 | CASSFTGSRSYEQYF | TGTGCCAGCAGTTTTACAGGGAGTAGGTCCTACGAGCAGTACTTC
TRBJ2-7 | . | TRBD1 | TRBV6-1 | CASSEWDSSYEQYF | TGTGCCAGCAGTGAGTGGGACAGCTCCTACGAGCAGTACTTC
TRBJ2-7 | . | . | TRBV3-1/TRBV3-2 | CASSPQGPQGEQYF | TGTGCCAGCAGCCCCCAGGGGCCCCAGGGCGAGCAGTACTTC
TRBJ2-3 | . | . | TRBV7-6 | CASSLAGALTDTQYF | TGTGCCAGCAGCTTGGCGGGGGCTCTCACAGATACGCAGTATTTT
TRBJ1-2 | . | TRBD1 | TRBV6-4 | CANPTGANYGYTF | TGTGCCAACCCGACAGGGGCTAACTATGGCTACACCTTC
TRBJ2-1 | . | TRBD2 | TRBV27 | CASSLISSGGYNEQFF | TGTGCCAGCAGTTTAATCTCTAGCGGGGGCTACAATGAGCAGTTCTTC
TRBJ2-2 | . | TRBD1 | TRBV7-8 | CASSLVVTGTGELFF | TGTGCCAGCAGCTTAGTGGTGACAGGGACCGGGGAGCTGTTTTTT